These 22 T cell receptor beta chains were all obtained from the same sample, sequenced in a study of cytomegalovirus exposure and HLA in healthy donors. Libraries were prepared by immunoSEQ multiplex PCR; TCRdb keeps only in-frame clonotypes and omits some of them. This repertoire shows over 200,000 clones, 88% found once; its top ten account for 2.9%. Sequenced material: PBMCs. The receptors were sampled from a woman aged 18-29 years in good health and CMV-seronegative.

The rearrangement joins TRBV6-6 to TRBJ2-1, with D perhaps TRBD2 (5 bases). CDR1 and CDR2 from the germline V gene are MNHNY and SVGAGI (reference sequence). The ends were cut back, 7 bases at V and 7 bases at J, with 14 bases in the middle. CDR3 length: 13 amino acids. CDR3 sequence reads: CASTRTGINEQFF. DNA for the CDR3: TGTGCCAGCACTCGTACGGGAATTAATGAGCAGTTCTTC.

V gene TRBV6-5 combines with J gene TRBJ1-5; D is unresolved. V shed 4 bases and J shed 1 base, with 8 bases lying between them. Germline V gives CDR1 MNHEY, CDR2 SVGAGI. CDR3 size: 14 residues. The CDR3 is CASSSSRSNQPQHF. CDR3 sequence (DNA): TGTGCCAGCAGTTCCTCGCGGAGCAATCAGCCCCAGCATTTT.

V gene TRBV13 combines with J gene TRBJ2-6; the D gene is possibly TRBD2 (6 bases). Germline V lookup: CDR1 PRHDT, CDR2 FYEKMQ (reference sequence). Between the trimmed V and J ends, which lost 0 bases and 0 bases, there was a span of 15 bases. The CDR3 is made up of 19 amino acids. DNA for the CDR3: TGTGCCAGCAGCTTAGGTTCCGGGGGTGTGGGCTCTGGGGCCAACGTCCTGACTTTC. This translates into CASSLGSGGVGSGANVLTF.

This chain links TRBV7-8 with TRBJ1-5, with 9 bases lining up with TRBD1. Looked up from germline, CDR1 is SGHVS and CDR2 is FQNEAQ. This CDR3 has 18 amino acids. J was trimmed by 1 base and V by 5 bases; bases with no gene match: 12. CDR3 amino acids: CASSAQGQGPLSNQPQHF. In DNA, the CDR3 is TGTGCCAGCAGCGCCCAAGGACAGGGGCCTCTGAGCAATCAGCCCCAGCATTTT.

J is TRBJ2-3 and V is TRBV5-4; TRBD2 matches 9 bases. This CDR3 spans 16 amino acids. The germline V gene has CDR1 SGHNT and CDR2 YYREEE (reference sequence). V was clipped by 8 bases and J by 2 bases; unmatched bases: 12. As DNA, the CDR3 is TGTGCCAGTAGTATTCAAGCGGGAGGCCCCACAGATACGCAGTATTTT. Translating gives CASSIQAGGPTDTQYF.

CDR3 sequence (DNA): TGCAGCGTTGCAACTAGCGGGAGTCTAGGCAACAATGAGCAGTTCTTC. It is translated as CSVATSGSLGNNEQFF. The chain uses TRBV29-1 and TRBJ2-1, with TRBD2 matching over 11 bases. The CDR3 covers 16 residues. With V trimmed by 4 bases and J by 5 bases, 10 bases remained unmatched. The V gene's germline CDR1 is SQVTM and CDR2 ANQGSEA.

V usage is TRBV5-1 and J usage is TRBJ2-5, with D possibly being TRBD2 (5 bases). The CDR3 runs to 16 residues. CDR1 and CDR2 (germline): SGHRS, YFSETQ. Deletions cut 2 bases from V and 1 base from J, with 15 bases between. CDR3 in amino acids: CASSFEPGNSQETQYF. The CDR3 region has the DNA TGCGCCAGCAGCTTCGAACCCGGGAACAGCCAAGAGACCCAGTACTTC.

Only one count was recorded for this clone. V and J are TRBV30 and TRBJ2-1; TRBD1 agrees at 11 bases. V was pared by 3 bases and J by 5 bases, with 12 bases of the junction left unmatched. This CDR3 spans 17 amino acids. Germline V lookup: CDR1 GTSNPN, CDR2 SVGIG (reference sequence). The CDR3 bases are TGTGCCTGGAGCCCTGCGGGGGGACAGGGGGACCACAATGAGCAGTTCTTC. Protein sequence: CAWSPAGGQGDHNEQFF.

J is TRBJ1-1 and V is TRBV6-1; no clear D. The V end lost 4 bases, the J end lost 1 base, and 10 bases lay between the germline ends. Germline-derived CDR1 and CDR2 are MNHNS and SASEGT. The CDR3 extends over 14 amino acids. The CDR3 DNA reads as TGTGCCAGCAGTGTCTACCAGGAGAACACTGAAGCTTTCTTT. It is translated as CASSVYQENTEAFF.

The V gene is TRBV7-8, the J gene TRBJ2-5, with D possibly being TRBD1 (6 bases). Germline V gene lookup returns CDR1 SGHVS and CDR2 FQNEAQ. Trimming took off 0 bases at V and 12 bases at J, with 26 bases between the two ends. The CDR3 is 17 amino acids. CDR3 region: CASSLASGPVGENREYF. The CDR3, as DNA: TGTGCCAGCAGCTTAGCTTCGGGACCCGTCGGAGAAAACAGGGAGTACTTC. Combining the CDR3 with reference TRBV7-8 and TRBJ2-5 gives the whole variable domain GAGVSQSPRYKVAKRGQDVALRCDPISGHVSLFWYQQALGQGPEFLTYFQNEAQLDKSGLPSDRFFAERPEGSVSTLKIQRTQQEDSAVYLCASSLASGPVGENREYFGPGTRLLVL.

This clone appeared once. CDR3: CASSLDGTGYFGYTF. The CDR3 nucleotides read TGTGCCAGCAGCTTAGATGGGACAGGGTATTTTGGCTACACCTTC. The chain joins TRBV11-2 to TRBJ1-2; TRBD1 agrees at 9 bases. V was clipped by 0 bases and J by 7 bases; unmatched bases: 6. This CDR3 region has 15 residues. Germline loops: CDR1 SGHAT, CDR2 FQNNGV.

The chain uses TRBV4-2 and TRBJ1-1, with D perhaps matching TRBD1 (5 bases). Trimming took off 0 bases at V and 1 base at J, with 15 bases between the two ends. There are 17 residues in the CDR3. Germline CDR1 is LGHNA and CDR2 is YNFKEQ. The CDR3 nucleotides are TGTGCCAGCAGCCAAGACTCGGTTTCCGGGGGGAACACTGAAGCTTTCTTT. Its protein product is CASSQDSVSGGNTEAFF.

The count of this clone is one. The V and J genes are TRBV30 and TRBJ2-7; 10 nucleotides line up with TRBD2. Germline lookup yields CDR1 GTSNPN and CDR2 SVGIG (reference sequence). V shed 3 bases, J shed 3 bases, and the junction held 11 bases outside the gene matches. The CDR3 spans 16 residues. The CDR3 DNA is TGTGCCTGGAGCGACGCCACTAGCGGGAATGTCTACGAGCAGTACTTC. Amino acid sequence: CAWSDATSGNVYEQYF.

The rearrangement joins TRBV27 to TRBJ1-2; no definite D call. The CDR3 runs 15 residues. V was pared by 6 bases and J by 0 bases, with 14 bases between. CDR1 is MNHEY and CDR2 is SMNVEV in the germline V gene (reference sequence). The CDR3 coding sequence is TGTGCCAGCAGCCCTTGGCGGGTAGCTAACTATGGCTACACCTTC. This sequence encodes CASSPWRVANYGYTF.

This sequence joins TRBV5-1 and TRBJ2-5; D possibly corresponds to TRBD2 (6 bases). The V gene's germline CDR1 is SGHRS and CDR2 YFSETQ. The CDR3 extends over 12 amino acids. Deletions cut 4 bases from V and 2 bases from J, with 6 bases between. The CDR3: CASSSGQETQYF. The CDR3 coding sequence is TGCGCCAGCAGCAGCGGGCAAGAGACCCAGTACTTC.

For this clone: The sample contains more than one DNA sequence encoding this CDR3. The gene calls are TRBV5-1 and TRBJ2-7; 8 nucleotides match TRBD1. The V gene's germline CDR1 is SGHRS and CDR2 YFSETQ. The CDR3 contains 15 residues. V lost 4 bases and J lost 0; bases outside the gene matches: 6. The CDR3 DNA sequence: TGCGCCAGCAGCCTGAGGACAGGGAGCTCCTACGAGCAGTACTTC. The encoded protein is CASSLRTGSSYEQYF.

The chain carries TRBV29-1 and TRBJ2-2, with TRBD2 matching 10 bases. Germline values: CDR1 SQVTM, CDR2 ANQGSEA. There are 16 residues in the CDR3. CDR3: CNRWGPSGSCTGELFF. CDR3 in DNA: TGCAACCGTTGGGGCCCTAGCGGGAGTTGCACCGGGGAGCTGTTTTTT.

The rearrangement links TRBV4-1 to TRBJ2-1, with TRBD1 matching over 8 bases. CDR1 and CDR2 from the germline V gene are MGHRA and YSYEKL. The J segment lost 5 bases and the V segment lost 4 bases, leaving 7 bases of the junction unmatched. CDR3 size: 15 residues. The CDR3 reads CASSLRTGFNNEQFF. CDR3 nucleotides: TGCGCCAGCAGCCTACGGACAGGGTTTAACAATGAGCAGTTCTTC.

V gene TRBV9 combines with J gene TRBJ1-2, with 9 bases that match TRBD1. The CDR3 contains 15 residues. CDR1 and CDR2 (germline): SGDLS, YYNGEE. V dropped 4 bases and J dropped 1; count of bases not matched to a gene: 5. CDR3 region: CASSPRDRDNYGYTF. For the CDR3, the DNA is TGTGCCAGCAGCCCTCGGGACAGGGATAACTATGGCTACACCTTC.

The rearrangement uses TRBV6-5 and TRBJ2-3; TRBD2 matches 8 bases. The CDR3 spans 15 residues. Germline CDR1 reads MNHEY; CDR2 reads SVGAGI. V lost 5 bases, J lost 6 bases, and 10 bases stayed unmatched. CDR3 nucleotide sequence: TGTGCCAGCAGTGCGATAGCGGGATTCTACGATACGCAGTATTTT. Translated, it gives CASSAIAGFYDTQYF.

This chain uses TRBV4-1 with TRBJ2-3; 11 nucleotides align to TRBD2. Germline trimming cut 1 base from V and 7 bases from J; bases unmatched to any gene: 7. The CDR3 extends over 16 amino acids. Germline CDR1 reads MGHRA; CDR2 reads YSYEKL. The CDR3 sequence is CASSQGPSGGLNTQYF. The CDR3 DNA reads as TGCGCCAGCAGCCAAGGGCCTAGCGGGGGGTTGAATACGCAGTATTTT.

The chain combines TRBV5-4 with TRBJ2-5; 14 bases match TRBD2. The germline CDR1 and CDR2 sequences are SGHNT and YYREEE (reference sequence). The V segment lost 4 bases and the J segment 2 bases; nucleotides outside the gene matches: 10. This CDR3 comprises 18 residues. CDR3 in amino acids: CASSRPTSGRGFQETQYF. CDR3 bases: TGTGCCAGCAGCCGACCGACTAGCGGGAGGGGGTTTCAAGAGACCCAGTACTTC.